This T cell receptor (beta chain) was captured in a study of T cells in Graves' hyperthyroidism and ophthalmopathy. This clonotype has at least ten counts. Germline V gene sequence: CDR1 ENHRY, CDR2 SYGVKD. The CDR3 runs to 17 residues. The trim removed 4 bases at V and 4 bases at J, leaving 15 bases unmatched. Template material for amplifying TCR beta CDR3 regions consisted of RNA transcripts. The HTBI primer set was used in a first-round RT-PCR of the TCR CDR3. TCRdb used MiXCR to reprocess the multiplex PCR reads, holding one entry per CDR3 protein. The sample contains hundreds of thousands of distinct CDR3 sequences, approximately 15% of which appear only once.

The V gene is TRBV10-3, the J gene TRBJ1-2, with 7 nucleotides matching TRBD1. Sequenced material: blood. The sequence derives from a woman aged 25 to 39 with Graves' hyperthyroidism that later progressed to Graves' ophthalmopathy. The CDR3 region is CAISGDSGTAFLYGYTF. CDR3 bases: TGTGCCATCAGTGGGGACTCCGGGACAGCCTTTCTCTATGGCTACACCTTC.